Below, 21 T cell receptor beta chains from the same sample are listed, as sequenced in a study of T cell responses to AZD1222 COVID-19 vaccine. Sequenced by immunoSEQ multiplex PCR; TCRdb stores in-frame clones only, minus some. The repertoire includes 140,000 or so clones, about nine tenths of them detected once, and about 4.5% sits in the top ten. The specimen comprised peripheral blood, sampled on day 0 of AZD1222 vaccination. All receptors come from an adult in good health.

The J gene is TRBJ1-2, the V gene TRBV2; no firm D call. The germline CDR1 and CDR2 sequences are SNHLY and FYNNEI. There are 15 residues in the CDR3. V shed 1 base and J shed 1 base, with 10 bases lying between them. CDR3 coding DNA: TGTGCCAGCAGTGAAGGGAAATACAATAACTATGGCTACACCTTC. As protein: CASSEGKYNNYGYTF. The full variable domain, completed using reference TRBV2 and TRBJ1-2, is EPEVTQTPSHQVTQMGQEVILRCVPISNHLYFYWYRQILGQKVEFLVSFYNNEISEKSEIFDDQFSVERPDGSNFTLKIRSTKLEDSAMYFCASSEGKYNNYGYTFGSGTRLTVV.

The J gene is TRBJ1-1, the V gene TRBV6-1; no reliable D call. CDR1 is MNHNS, CDR2 SASEGT, per germline. Trimming left V 2 bases short and J 8 bases short, with 9 bases between. The CDR3 has 12 amino acids. CDR3 loop: CASSERTVEAFF. The CDR3 nucleotides are TGTGCCAGCAGTGAAAGGACGGTAGAAGCTTTCTTT.

The rearrangement joins TRBV5-1 to TRBJ2-3, with D possibly matching TRBD2 (5 bases). Germline values: CDR1 SGHRS, CDR2 YFSETQ. This CDR3 comprises 14 residues. V lost 0 bases, J lost 1 base, and 6 bases lay in between. CDR3 residues: CASSLGGGTDTQYF. In DNA, the CDR3 is TGCGCCAGCAGCTTGGGGGGAGGCACAGATACGCAGTATTTT.

The rearrangement links TRBV6-5 to TRBJ1-5; a possible D gene is TRBD1 (5 bases). The CDR3 spans 14 residues. Germline-derived CDR1 and CDR2 are MNHEY and SVGAGI. Trimming pared 5 bases from V and 7 bases from J, leaving 15 bases between. CDR3 DNA sequence: TGTGCCAGCAGTATACCCGGGACCCCCCAGCCCCAGCATTTT. It translates to CASSIPGTPQPQHF.

The CDR3 DNA reads as TGTGCCAGCAGTGCCGGGACACCATACACTGAAGCTTTCTTT. Protein sequence: CASSAGTPYTEAFF. This chain joins TRBV7-9 and TRBJ1-1; the D gene is possibly TRBD1 (6 bases). Per germline, CDR1 SEHNR and CDR2 FQNEAQ (reference sequence). The V end was cut by 6 bases, the J end by 3 bases, with 14 bases between. This CDR3 spans 14 amino acids.

This chain joins TRBV11-2 and TRBJ2-3; 9 bases map to TRBD1. There are 16 residues in the CDR3. The germline V gene encodes CDR1 SGHAT and CDR2 FQNNGV. V trimming: 6 bases; J trimming: 2 bases; junction bases outside the gene matches: 9. CDR3 nucleotide sequence: TGTGCCAGCAGACCCGACAGGGGGTCTGCCACAGATACGCAGTATTTT. Amino acid sequence: CASRPDRGSATDTQYF. The full variable domain, rest sourced from reference TRBV11-2 and TRBJ2-3, is EAGVAQSPRYKIIEKRQSVAFWCNPISGHATLYWYQQILGQGPKLLIQFQNNGVVDDSQLPKDRFSAERLKGVDSTLKIQPAKLEDSAVYLCASRPDRGSATDTQYFGPGTRLTVL.

The J gene is TRBJ2-2, the V gene TRBV5-1, with 12 positions matching TRBD2. The germline gives CDR1 SGHRS, CDR2 YFSETQ. The CDR3 runs to 17 residues. V dropped 3 bases and J dropped 6; count of bases not matched to a gene: 9. Here the CDR3 DNA reads TGCGCCAGCAGCTCTAGCGGGAGGGCCTGGGAGTCCGGGGAGCTGTTTTTT. As protein: CASSSSGRAWESGELFF.

The chain recombines TRBV19 with TRBJ2-1; D uncertain. Germline-derived CDR1 and CDR2 are LNHDA and SQIVND (reference sequence). The CDR3 has 15 amino acids. Deletions cut 6 bases from V and 6 bases from J, with 18 bases between. The CDR3 nucleotides are TGTGCCAGTAGCCTCAACAAAAGAATGGGCAATGAGCAGTTCTTC. Protein sequence: CASSLNKRMGNEQFF. Together with reference TRBV19 and TRBJ2-1, the CDR3 gives the full variable domain: DGGITQSPKYLFRKEGQNVTLSCEQNLNHDAMYWYRQDPGQGLRLIYYSQIVNDFQKGDIAEGYSVSREKKESFPLTVTSAQKNPTAFYLCASSLNKRMGNEQFFGPGTRLTVL.

The chain recombines TRBV10-1 with TRBJ1-1; D gene ambiguous. Trimming left V 0 bases short and J 5 bases short, with 4 bases between. There are 12 residues in the CDR3. Germline V CDR1 and CDR2: WNHNN, SYGVQD (reference sequence). For the CDR3, the DNA is TGCGCCAGCAGTGAGTCGGGGACTGAAGCTTTCTTT. Protein product: CASSESGTEAFF.

The V and J genes are TRBV15 and TRBJ1-4, with 9 bases identical to TRBD1. V was clipped by 8 bases and J by 13 bases; unmatched bases: 11. Germline loops: CDR1 LNHNV, CDR2 YYDKDF (reference sequence). The CDR3 runs to 13 residues. As DNA, the CDR3 is TGTGCCACCTCAGGACAGGGGCCTGGGGGACTGTTTTTT. Protein product: CATSGQGPGGLFF.

The rearrangement uses TRBV27 and TRBJ1-5; D ambiguous. Germline CDR1 is MNHEY and CDR2 is SMNVEV (reference sequence). This CDR3 comprises 14 residues. Trimming cost V 2 bases and J 1 base, with 6 bases left between them. The CDR3 loop is CASSLRYSNQPQHF. CDR3 in DNA: TGTGCCAGCAGTTTACGTTACAGCAATCAGCCCCAGCATTTT.

This clone was recorded once. The V and J genes are TRBV9 and TRBJ1-5; possible D gene TRBD1, 5 bases. CDR3 length: 16 amino acids. Trimming removed 4 bases from V and 5 bases from J, with 19 bases in between. Germline CDR1 SGDLS, CDR2 YYNGEE. The CDR3 is CASSPGGRGNDQPQHF. As DNA, the CDR3 is TGTGCCAGCAGCCCCGGCGGGAGGGGTAATGATCAGCCCCAGCATTTT.

In this sample, this clone turned up a few times. The genes are TRBV6-5 and TRBJ1-4, with D tentatively TRBD1 (5 bases). The CDR3 has 16 residues. Germline V gene lookup returns CDR1 MNHEY and CDR2 SVGAGI. The V and J ends lost 2 bases and 0 bases respectively, with 10 bases between them. The CDR3 bases are TGTGCCAGCAGTTACGGTCTAGGGGCAACTAATGAAAAACTGTTTTTT. Protein: CASSYGLGATNEKLFF.

The V gene is TRBV7-9, the J gene TRBJ1-2; 7 positions agree with TRBD1. This CDR3 has 15 amino acids. V was pared by 5 bases and J by 0 bases, with 6 bases of the junction left unmatched. Per germline, CDR1 SEHNR and CDR2 FQNEAQ (reference sequence). This chain's CDR3 is CASSHRGQANYGYTF. The CDR3 nucleotides are TGTGCCAGCAGCCACAGGGGACAAGCTAACTATGGCTACACCTTC.

This rearrangement joins TRBV27 to TRBJ2-7; no definite D call. The CDR3 has 14 amino acids. V was trimmed by 5 bases and J by 0 bases, leaving 11 bases between them. Germline V CDR1 and CDR2: MNHEY, SMNVEV (reference sequence). CDR3 DNA sequence: TGTGCCAGCAGTGAACCGGGCCACTCCTACGAGCAGTACTTC. Residues: CASSEPGHSYEQYF.

CDR3 amino acids: CASSGRSDEKLFF. The CDR3 DNA reads as TGTGCCAGCAGCGGGAGGAGTGATGAAAAACTGTTTTTT. The chain carries TRBV7-9 and TRBJ1-4, with D unresolved. This CDR3 comprises 13 residues. Trimming cost V 5 bases and J 6 bases, with 10 bases left between them. Germline CDR1 is SEHNR and CDR2 is FQNEAQ (reference sequence).

This clone was recorded once. The chain recombines TRBV27 with TRBJ2-3, with 7 bases fitting TRBD1. Per the germline V gene, CDR1 is MNHEY and CDR2 is SMNVEV (reference sequence). Trimming took 6 bases from V and 6 from J; bases not matched to a gene: 12. The CDR3 runs 15 residues. The CDR3: CASSPLPGGRDTQYF. As DNA, the CDR3 is TGTGCCAGCAGCCCACTCCCAGGGGGTCGGGATACGCAGTATTTT.

The DNA for the CDR3 is TGTGCCAGCAGTCTCCGGGTGGGGCAGCCCCAGCATTTT. Amino acids: CASSLRVGQPQHF. This rearrangement joins TRBV27 to TRBJ1-5; no firm D call. Trimming pared 5 bases from V and 7 bases from J, leaving 12 bases between. CDR1 MNHEY and CDR2 SMNVEV come from the germline V gene (reference sequence). CDR3 size: 13 residues.

The chain uses TRBV19 and TRBJ2-1; D possibly uses TRBD1 or TRBD2 (6 bases each). The length of the CDR3 is 15 residues. The V end was cut by 2 bases, the J end by 7 bases, with 15 bases between. Per the germline V gene, CDR1 is LNHDA and CDR2 is SQIVND (reference sequence). The DNA of the CDR3 is TGTGCCAGTAGTATACCGAGGGGGGCTAGTAATGAGCAGTTCTTC. Encoded protein: CASSIPRGASNEQFF.

The chain joins TRBV2 to TRBJ1-5; maybe TRBD1 (5 bases). The CDR3 consists of 14 residues. Trimming left V 1 base short and J 7 bases short, with 11 bases between. Germline values: CDR1 SNHLY, CDR2 FYNNEI. This CDR3 reads CASSEGQGYQPQHF. CDR3 nucleotides: TGTGCCAGCAGTGAAGGGCAGGGATACCAGCCCCAGCATTTT. Supplemented by reference TRBV2 and TRBJ1-5, the full variable domain reads EPEVTQTPSHQVTQMGQEVILRCVPISNHLYFYWYRQILGQKVEFLVSFYNNEISEKSEIFDDQFSVERPDGSNFTLKIRSTKLEDSAMYFCASSEGQGYQPQHFGDGTRLSIL.

V gene TRBV4-1 combines with J gene TRBJ2-7; 8 bases are a match to TRBD1. This CDR3 comprises 15 residues. CDR1 MGHRA and CDR2 YSYEKL come from the germline V gene. V dropped 4 bases and J dropped 9; count of bases not matched to a gene: 14. The CDR3 sequence: CASSPGWTGRFAQYF. In DNA form, the CDR3 reads TGCGCCAGCAGCCCGGGCTGGACAGGGCGTTTCGCGCAGTACTTC.